A selection of T cell receptor beta chains follows, all from one sample in a study of T cells after yellow fever vaccination. TCRdb reanalysed the 5' RACE reads using MiXCR and keeps one entry per CDR3 protein. This table holds about 120,000 distinct CDR3 sequences, under 9% found once. Sequencing used CD8+ T cells sorted from PBMCs, obtained on the day of the yellow fever booster vaccination. The origin of the receptors is a man in his late teens or twenties who received the YFV17D yellow fever vaccine. The CDR3 runs from the conserved cysteine through the conserved F or W. D genes are given only for firm matches. Rows give clone size only sometimes, using once, few, many, or a class for an expanded clone.

many,.,TRBV19,TRBJ2-2,13,TGTGCCAGTAGTCCAGGGGCACTCGGGGAGCTGTTTTTT,CASSPGALGELFF
.,.,TRBV6-2/TRBV6-3,TRBJ2-1,15,TGTGCCAGCAGTTTCCGGGACGGAAACTACAATGAGCAGTTCTTC,CASSFRDGNYNEQFF
.,.,TRBV5-6,TRBJ2-1,15,TGTGCCAGCAGGCCAGAGGGAACCACCTACAATGAGCAGTTCTTC,CASRPEGTTYNEQFF
many,TRBD1,TRBV5-8,TRBJ2-3,16,TGTGCCAGCAGCCAACTCCGGGACAGCGCCACAGATACGCAGTATTTT,CASSQLRDSATDTQYF
.,TRBD1,TRBV19,TRBJ2-5,16,TGTGCCAGTAGTATCGGCAGGGGGCAACCAAAAGAGACCCAGTACTTC,CASSIGRGQPKETQYF
many,.,TRBV29-1,TRBJ2-3,16,TGCAGCGCCTTTTTCTCCGGGACCCATGCGTCAGATACGCAGTATTTT,CSAFFSGTHASDTQYF
.,.,TRBV6-1,TRBJ2-1,13,TGTGCCAGCATTGCGCTGGCGAGCAATGAGCAGTTCTTC,CASIALASNEQFF
few,.,TRBV6-5,TRBJ2-2,13,TGTGCCAGCGGACACACGAACACCGGGGAGCTGTTTTTT,CASGHTNTGELFF
few,.,TRBV6-5,TRBJ2-5,12,TGTGCCAGCCGAGCACCCGGAGAGACCCAGTACTTC,CASRAPGETQYF
.,.,TRBV6-6,TRBJ1-4,15,TGTGCCAGCAGTTACTCGATCGGATATAATGAAAAACTGTTTTTT,CASSYSIGYNEKLFF
.,.,TRBV18,TRBJ2-7,15,TGTGCCAGCTCACTCAGGGGGGGGAGCTCCTACGAGCAGTACTTC,CASSLRGGSSYEQYF
.,.,TRBV3-1,TRBJ1-5,15,TGTGCCAGCAGCCCCCTAATGACGGATAATCAGCCCCAGCATTTT,CASSPLMTDNQPQHF
.,.,TRBV30,TRBJ2-2,15,TGTGCCTGGAGTGTGAAAGAGGTTTACACCGGGGAGCTGTTTTTT,CAWSVKEVYTGELFF
.,.,TRBV6-6,TRBJ1-2,14,TGTGCCAGCCTTATCCCGGGGGACCGTAGTGGCTACACCTTC,CASLIPGDRSGYTF
.,.,TRBV7-6,TRBJ1-3,16,TGTGCCAGCAGCTTAGTTCCAGCGGGCTCTGGAAACACCATATATTTT,CASSLVPAGSGNTIYF
.,TRBD1,TRBV7-6,TRBJ1-1,15,TGTGCCAGCAGCCCTGGGACAGGGTACGAACCTGAAGCTTTCTTT,CASSPGTGYEPEAFF
few,.,TRBV4-3,TRBJ2-1,15,TGCGCCAGCAGCCAAGAGGACATGCGCTACAATGAGCAGTTCTTC,CASSQEDMRYNEQFF
.,.,TRBV3-1,TRBJ2-1,16,TGTGCCAGCAGCCAAGATTCAGGGGCCTCCTACAATGAGCAGTTCTTC,CASSQDSGASYNEQFF